What follows are 26 T cell receptor beta chains derived from one specimen sequenced in a study of blood T cell repertoires in COVID-19 (TCRdb year 2020). The library was prepared using the immunoSEQ multiplex PCR assay. TCRdb limited this immuneACCESS table to in-frame rearrangements with V and J called. A share of clones is missing; checked studies link under half to unresolved V genes, and the rest is unexplained. The sample table lists some 200,000 clones, roughly 77% of them with a count of one. Around 9.2% of the sample rests with the top ten. Specimen: PBMCs or T cells enriched from blood (not recorded which). Receptors originate from a man aged 35-49 years who had recovered from COVID-19.

V and J are TRBV10-3 and TRBJ2-4; tentative D call: TRBD1 (5 bases). Germline V gives CDR1 ENHRY, CDR2 SYGVKD. The CDR3 extends over 12 amino acids. With 5 bases removed from V and 5 bases from J, the gap between germline ends came to 7 bases. CDR3 region: CAISSTENIQYF. CDR3 DNA: TGTGCCATCAGTTCGACAGAAAACATTCAGTACTTC.

This chain joins TRBV1 and TRBJ1-2. TRBV1 is given as a pseudogene. CDR3 length equals 12 residues. The CDR3, as DNA: TGCACCAGCAGCCGAAGTCGCGGGGGCTACACCTTC. Its protein is CTSSRSRGGYTF.

This clone was detected only once. At one end the junction does not follow the germline gene, possibly because of a read error. The chain carries TRBV5-4 and TRBJ2-1, with 8 bases identical to TRBD1. Germline V gives CDR1 SGHNT, CDR2 YYREEE (reference sequence). This CDR3 contains 16 residues. CDR3 in DNA: TGTGCCAGCAGCTTGGCCGGGACAGGCTCCAACAATGAGCAGTTCTTC. This encodes CASSLAGTGSNNEQFF.

This clone was counted a single time. The gene calls are TRBV5-1 and TRBJ1-1; 8 bases fit TRBD1. J lost 1 base, V lost 4 bases, and 6 bases had no gene match. The CDR3 has 15 residues. Germline CDR1 reads SGHRS; CDR2 reads YFSETQ. The chain's CDR3 is CASSVRTGTNTEAFF. CDR3 nucleotide sequence: TGCGCCAGCAGCGTACGGACAGGGACGAACACTGAAGCTTTCTTT.

A few counts support this clone. V and J are TRBV27 and TRBJ2-5; 8 bases map to TRBD2. V shed 3 bases, J shed 1 base, and the junction held 1 base outside the gene matches. Germline CDR1 and CDR2: MNHEY and SMNVEV (reference sequence). This CDR3 contains 14 residues. In nucleotides, the CDR3 is TGTGCCAGCAGTTTTCGGGGGGGCCAAGAGACCCAGTACTTC. Translation gives CASSFRGGQETQYF.

V usage is TRBV10-2 and J usage is TRBJ2-5; 10 bases match TRBD2. The CDR3 extends over 16 amino acids. V lost 8 bases, J lost 2 bases, and 11 bases stayed unmatched. Per the germline V gene, CDR1 is WSHSY and CDR2 is SAAADI. The CDR3 protein is CASGYFTSGDQETQYF. The CDR3 DNA is TGCGCCAGCGGTTATTTCACTAGCGGGGATCAAGAGACCCAGTACTTC.

This chain uses TRBV5-1 with TRBJ2-3; D uncertain. The CDR3 covers 15 residues. The V and J ends lost 1 base and 0 bases respectively, with 9 bases between them. CDR1 SGHRS and CDR2 YFSETQ come from the germline V gene. The CDR3 region has the DNA TGCGCCAGCAGCTTGTCTGGCCCGAGCACAGATACGCAGTATTTT. Amino acid sequence: CASSLSGPSTDTQYF. The entire variable domain, with the rest obtained from reference TRBV5-1 and TRBJ2-3, is as follows: KAGVTQTPRYLIKTRGQQVTLSCSPISGHRSVSWYQQTPGQGLQFLFEYFSETQRNKGNFPGRFSGRQFSNSRSEMNVSTLELGDSALYLCASSLSGPSTDTQYFGPGTRLTVL.

V is TRBV25-1 and J is TRBJ1-6, with 8 bases that match TRBD1. The CDR3 runs to 13 residues. V gave up 8 bases and J gave up 10 bases; unmatched junction bases: 7. CDR1 is MGHDK and CDR2 is SYGVNS in the germline V gene. The CDR3 region is CASSTGEDSPLHF. Written as DNA, the CDR3 is TGTGCCAGCTCGACAGGGGAGGACTCACCCCTCCACTTT.

The V and J genes are TRBV19 and TRBJ1-6; possibly TRBD1 for D (5 bases). The CDR3 covers 15 residues. Per the germline V gene, CDR1 is LNHDA and CDR2 is SQIVND (reference sequence). V was clipped by 5 bases and J by 7 bases, with 15 bases between them. CDR3 protein: CASSPRGLINSPLHF. CDR3 nucleotides: TGTGCCAGTAGTCCTAGGGGACTTATAAATTCACCCCTCCACTTT.

The chain combines TRBV28 with TRBJ2-7; maybe TRBD2 (5 bases). V was trimmed by 6 bases and J by 3 bases, leaving 15 bases between them. Germline lookup yields CDR1 MDHEN and CDR2 SYDVKM. The CDR3 is 14 residues long. The CDR3 nucleotides are TGTGCCAGCAGCTCCCGGGGTCGGGACTACGAGCAGTACTTC. Translated, it gives CASSSRGRDYEQYF.

The chain has TRBV27 and TRBJ2-3; TRBD2 aligns across 9 bases. CDR3 length: 14 amino acids. The trim removed 2 bases at V and 7 bases at J, leaving 4 bases unmatched. Germline lookup yields CDR1 MNHEY and CDR2 SMNVEV (reference sequence). This CDR3 is CASSLAGGRYTQYF. The CDR3 region has the DNA TGTGCCAGCAGTTTAGCGGGGGGGCGTTATACGCAGTATTTT.

This chain connects TRBV14 to TRBJ2-1, with D perhaps matching TRBD2 (5 bases). Germline lookup yields CDR1 SGHDN and CDR2 FVKESK. CDR3 length equals 16 residues. The ends were cut back, 0 bases at V and 5 bases at J, with 14 bases in the middle. Here the CDR3 reads CASSQEVALDDNEQFF. The DNA of the CDR3 is TGTGCCAGCAGCCAAGAGGTAGCGTTAGACGACAATGAGCAGTTCTTC.

Remarks on this clone: Within the sample, other DNA sequences also encode this same CDR3. This chain joins TRBV7-9 and TRBJ2-3; tentatively, D is TRBD2 (5 bases). Per germline, CDR1 SEHNR and CDR2 FQNEAQ (reference sequence). The CDR3 totals 14 residues. Trimming pared 1 base from V and 1 base from J, leaving 6 bases between. CDR3 DNA: TGTGCCAGCAGCTTAGTGGGAGGCACAGATACGCAGTATTTT. Its translation: CASSLVGGTDTQYF.

V is TRBV24-1 and J is TRBJ2-1; 14 positions agree with TRBD2. Unmatched junction bases numbered 7, after V lost 3 bases and J lost 7 bases. The CDR3 runs 17 residues. CDR1 is KGHDR and CDR2 is SFDVKD in the germline V gene. CDR3 protein: CATSDPGTSGSRNEQFF. The CDR3 nucleotides read TGTGCCACCAGTGATCCAGGGACTAGCGGGAGTAGGAATGAGCAGTTCTTC.

This clone was seen a handful of times. The genes are TRBV3-1 (or the pseudogene TRBV3-2) and TRBJ2-1; 13 nucleotides agree with TRBD2. This CDR3 region has 15 residues. The V gene's germline CDR1 is LGHDT and CDR2 YNNKEL (reference sequence). V shed 4 bases and J 13 bases; nucleotides not matched to a gene: 10. The CDR3 loop is CASSPTSGRARSQFF. The CDR3 DNA is TGTGCCAGCAGCCCCACTAGCGGGAGGGCCCGGTCCCAGTTCTTC.

This chain joins TRBV6-5 and TRBJ1-1, with no clear D. The germline gives CDR1 MNHEY, CDR2 SVGAGI. V lost 11 bases to trimming and J lost 4 bases, with 14 bases between them. The CDR3 has 12 amino acids. As DNA, the CDR3 is TGTGCCTTCAGAGGAGTTAGCACTGAAGCTTTCTTT. Protein sequence: CAFRGVSTEAFF.

V and J are TRBV15 and TRBJ2-7; 7 bases fit TRBD1. Trimming removed 1 base from V and 0 bases from J; junction bases left unmatched: 12. Germline values: CDR1 LNHNV, CDR2 YYDKDF (reference sequence). This CDR3 comprises 18 residues. The CDR3 sequence: CATSRVVWGQPSSYEQYF. CDR3 nucleotides: TGTGCCACCAGCAGAGTGGTGTGGGGACAGCCGAGCTCCTACGAGCAGTACTTC.

The CDR3 sequence: CASSVPGGNTEAFF. CDR3 nucleotide sequence: TGTGCCAGCAGCGTGCCAGGGGGGAACACTGAAGCTTTCTTT. The V call is TRBV9, the J call TRBJ1-1; 7 bases line up with TRBD1. CDR3 size: 14 residues. Losses at the gene ends were 2 bases for V and 1 base for J; bases not matched to a gene: 2. Germline V gives CDR1 SGDLS, CDR2 YYNGEE. Based on the CDR3 plus reference TRBV9 and TRBJ1-1, the full variable domain is DSGVTQTPKHLITATGQRVTLRCSPRSGDLSVYWYQQSLDQGLQFLIQYYNGEERAKGNILERFSAQQFPDLHSELNLSSLELGDSALYFCASSVPGGNTEAFFGQGTRLTVV.

As concerns this clone: This sample also contains other DNA sequences that code for the same CDR3. CDR3 sequence reads: CASSQRGRAEAFF. Here the CDR3 DNA reads TGTGCCAGCAGCCAACGTGGTCGAGCTGAAGCTTTCTTT. V and J are TRBV14 and TRBJ1-1; the D is unclear. The germline V gene encodes CDR1 SGHDN and CDR2 FVKESK. The CDR3 spans 13 residues. The ends were cut back, 2 bases at V and 6 bases at J, with 10 bases in the middle.

The rearrangement links TRBV7-2 to TRBJ1-1, with 12 positions matching TRBD1. Germline trimming cut 5 bases from V and 0 bases from J; bases unmatched to any gene: 7. CDR1 is SGHTA, CDR2 FQGNSA, per germline. This CDR3 contains 17 residues. The CDR3: CASSHMGQGALNTEAFF. CDR3 nucleotide sequence: TGTGCCAGCAGCCATATGGGACAGGGGGCCCTGAACACTGAAGCTTTCTTT.

CDR3 nucleotide sequence: TGTGCCAGCAGTGATCCTAGCGGGAGGGGATCCTACGAGCAGTACTTC. Residues: CASSDPSGRGSYEQYF. This rearrangement joins TRBV2 to TRBJ2-7; the match to TRBD2 covers 12 bases. Germline V lookup: CDR1 SNHLY, CDR2 FYNNEI. Trimming took 3 bases from V and 1 from J; bases not matched to a gene: 4. There are 16 residues in the CDR3.

The J gene is TRBJ2-6, the V gene TRBV30, with a weak D call TRBD2 (6 bases). V was trimmed by 4 bases and J by 0 bases, leaving 16 bases between them. The CDR3 sequence is 17 residues long. Germline CDR1 is GTSNPN and CDR2 is SVGIG (reference sequence). This CDR3 is CAWMGGLGHSGANVLTF. CDR3 coding DNA: TGTGCCTGGATGGGGGGTTTGGGCCACTCTGGGGCCAACGTCCTGACTTTC.

The J gene is TRBJ1-2, the V gene TRBV12-3 or TRBV12-4; no clear D. The CDR3 is made up of 12 amino acids. V lost 5 bases and J 1 base, leaving 5 bases between the germline ends. DNA for the CDR3: TGTGCCAGCAGTGGCAGTAACTATGGCTACACCTTC. Translating it yields CASSGSNYGYTF.

CDR3 in amino acids: CASARGQDQETQYF. The CDR3, as DNA: TGTGCTAGTGCCCGGGGACAGGATCAAGAGACCCAGTACTTC. The chain uses TRBV12-5 and TRBJ2-5; 8 bases fit TRBD1. This CDR3 region has 14 residues. V gave up 7 bases and J gave up 2 bases; unmatched junction bases: 6. Germline V gene lookup returns CDR1 LGHNT and CDR2 FRNRAP. Full variable domain (outside the CDR3, taken from reference TRBV12-5 and TRBJ2-5): DARVTQTPRHKVTEMGQEVTMRCQPILGHNTVFWYRQTMMQGLELLAYFRNRAPLDDSGMPKDRFSAEMPDATLATLKIQPSEPRDSAVYFCASARGQDQETQYFGPGTRLLVL.

The chain carries TRBV19 and TRBJ1-5; 8 nucleotides line up with TRBD1. Germline CDR1 and CDR2: LNHDA and SQIVND (reference sequence). The CDR3 is 14 amino acids. V was pared by 4 bases and J by 5 bases, with 4 bases of the junction left unmatched. In DNA, the CDR3 is TGTGCCAGTAGTAAGACAGGGGACTATCAGCCCCAGCATTTT. It is translated as CASSKTGDYQPQHF.

The rearrangement joins TRBV2 to TRBJ1-2; 7 nucleotides agree with TRBD1. With 6 bases clipped from V and 7 bases from J, the junction kept 5 bases outside the gene matches. The germline V gene has CDR1 SNHLY and CDR2 FYNNEI. This CDR3 region has 12 residues. The CDR3 DNA reads TGTGCCAGCAGGAAAGACAGGGTTGGCTACACCTTC. It codes for CASRKDRVGYTF.